Listed below are T cell receptor beta chains from one sample, sequenced in a study of T cell responses to AZD1222 COVID-19 vaccine. Some clones are missing from TCRdb's copy, which holds only in-frame ones; the method was immunoSEQ multiplex PCR. Of 110,000 or so clones in the sample, roughly 88% were seen once. The input for sequencing was peripheral blood, taken on day 0 of MenACWY control vaccination. The receptors stem from an adult in good health. The conserved cysteine and the conserved F or W are not part of the CDR3 here. The D gene is left open where the match is weak. A clone size is listed for some rows: how often the clone was seen (once, few, many), or a class if it is expanded.

v_call: TRBV28
clone_size: once
d_call: -
cdr3_aa: ASSPHSVGVEAF

v_call: TRBV4-3
clone_size: -
d_call: -
cdr3_aa: ASSQDRTGLRYGYT

v_call: TRBV7-3
clone_size: many
d_call: -
cdr3_aa: ASSPSQRNEQF

v_call: TRBV6-2/TRBV6-3
clone_size: -
d_call: -
cdr3_aa: ASSNPGTQGNEQF

v_call: TRBV7-9
clone_size: once
d_call: -
cdr3_aa: ASSLGGTGELF

v_call: TRBV15
clone_size: -
d_call: -
cdr3_aa: ATSREATGPLEQY

v_call: TRBV5-1
clone_size: -
d_call: -
cdr3_aa: ASSWGTARVTGELF

v_call: TRBV3-1/TRBV3-2
clone_size: once
d_call: TRBD1
cdr3_aa: ASGGQGFYEQY

v_call: TRBV6-5
clone_size: -
d_call: -
cdr3_aa: ASIPTGLERVEF

v_call: TRBV7-2
clone_size: -
d_call: -
cdr3_aa: ASSLVGAGVDGYT

v_call: TRBV28
clone_size: -
d_call: -
cdr3_aa: ASSSLRQSQPQH

v_call: TRBV19
clone_size: -
d_call: -
cdr3_aa: ASSGALEETQY

v_call: TRBV7-2
clone_size: -
d_call: -
cdr3_aa: ASLGRTDRITFEQY

v_call: TRBV11-1
clone_size: -
d_call: TRBD1
cdr3_aa: ASSLDRRNYGYT

v_call: TRBV30
clone_size: -
d_call: TRBD1
cdr3_aa: AWSVRDSRGYEQY

v_call: TRBV2
clone_size: -
d_call: -
cdr3_aa: ASSEEAEDTQY

v_call: TRBV3-1/TRBV3-2
clone_size: -
d_call: TRBD1
cdr3_aa: ASSPGQKQF

v_call: TRBV27
clone_size: few
d_call: TRBD1
cdr3_aa: ASSLRGLWDYEQY